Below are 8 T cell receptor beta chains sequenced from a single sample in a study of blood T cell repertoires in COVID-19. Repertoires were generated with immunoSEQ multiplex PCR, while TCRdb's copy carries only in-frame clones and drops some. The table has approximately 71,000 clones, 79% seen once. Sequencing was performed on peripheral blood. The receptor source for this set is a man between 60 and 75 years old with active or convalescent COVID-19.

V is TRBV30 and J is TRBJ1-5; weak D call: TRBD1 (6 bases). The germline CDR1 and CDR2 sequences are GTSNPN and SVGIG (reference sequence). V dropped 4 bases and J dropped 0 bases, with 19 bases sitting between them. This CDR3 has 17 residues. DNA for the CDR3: TGTGCCTGGAATACCGGGACACACTCGAATAGCAATCAGCCCCAGCATTTT. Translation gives CAWNTGTHSNSNQPQHF.

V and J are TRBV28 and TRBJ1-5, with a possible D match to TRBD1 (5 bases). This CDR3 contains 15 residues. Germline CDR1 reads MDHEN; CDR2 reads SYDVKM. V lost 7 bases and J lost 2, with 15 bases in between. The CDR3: CASTLRDFGNQPQHF. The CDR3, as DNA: TGTGCCAGCACCCTCAGGGATTTTGGCAATCAGCCCCAGCATTTT.

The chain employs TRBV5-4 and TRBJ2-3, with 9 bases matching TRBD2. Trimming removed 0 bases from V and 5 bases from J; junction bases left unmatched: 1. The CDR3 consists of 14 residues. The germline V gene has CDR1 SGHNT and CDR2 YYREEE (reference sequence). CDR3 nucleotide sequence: TGTGCCAGCAGCTTGGAGCGGGGGGAAGATACGCAGTATTTT. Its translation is CASSLERGEDTQYF.

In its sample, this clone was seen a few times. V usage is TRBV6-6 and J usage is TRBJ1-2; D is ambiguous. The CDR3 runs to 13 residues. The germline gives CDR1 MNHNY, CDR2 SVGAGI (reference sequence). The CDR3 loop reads CVAAHLAFNGYTF. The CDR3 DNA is TGTGTCGCAGCGCATCTTGCCTTTAATGGCTACACCTTC.

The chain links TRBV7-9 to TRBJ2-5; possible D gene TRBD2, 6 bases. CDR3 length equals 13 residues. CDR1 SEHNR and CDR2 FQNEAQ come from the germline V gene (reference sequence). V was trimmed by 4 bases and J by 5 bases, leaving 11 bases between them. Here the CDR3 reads CASSSRGYETQYF. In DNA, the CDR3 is TGTGCCAGCAGCTCGCGGGGATACGAGACCCAGTACTTC.

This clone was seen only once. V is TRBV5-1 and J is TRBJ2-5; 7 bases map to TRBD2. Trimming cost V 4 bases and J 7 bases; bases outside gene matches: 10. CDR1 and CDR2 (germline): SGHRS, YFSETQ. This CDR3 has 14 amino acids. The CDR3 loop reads CASSDLGGYGTQYF. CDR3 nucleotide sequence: TGCGCCAGCAGCGACTTGGGGGGGTATGGGACCCAGTACTTC.

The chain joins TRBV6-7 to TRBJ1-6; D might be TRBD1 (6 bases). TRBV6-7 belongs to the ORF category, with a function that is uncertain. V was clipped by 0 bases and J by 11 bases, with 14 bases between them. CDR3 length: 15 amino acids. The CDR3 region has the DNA TGTGCCAGCAGTTACTCGAGGGTCAGGGGAGCACCCCTCCACTTT. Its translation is CASSYSRVRGAPLHF.

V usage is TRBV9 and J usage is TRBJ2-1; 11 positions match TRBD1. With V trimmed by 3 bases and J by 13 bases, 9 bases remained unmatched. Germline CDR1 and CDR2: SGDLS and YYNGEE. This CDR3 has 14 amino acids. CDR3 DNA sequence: TGTGCCAGCAGCGAAACGGGACAGGGGGGGCTCCAGTTCTTC. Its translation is CASSETGQGGLQFF.